These 21 T cell receptor beta chains were sequenced from one sample in a study of human T cells and chemical hapten exposure. MiXCR, applied by TCRdb to the RACE reads, yields one record per CDR3 protein. The sample consists of more than 70,000 distinct CDR3 sequences, approximately 12% of them appearing once. Stated time point: patch test 1, 2 weeks after DPC sensitization. Treatment in this sample: therapeutic diphenylcyclopropenone sensitization with weekly scalp DPC. Sequencing used whole blood, obtained in connection with sensitization to the hapten diphenylcyclopropenone (DPC). The receptors stem from a woman aged 55-69 years with alopecia areata. Some clones in this sample may be carry-over from other donors' samples.

A few counts support this clonotype. The rearrangement links TRBV12-3 or TRBV12-4 to TRBJ1-6; 7 nucleotides agree with TRBD1. The CDR3 runs to 14 residues. Germline trimming cut 5 bases from V and 7 bases from J; bases unmatched to any gene: 5. The DNA of the CDR3 is TGTGCCAGCAGTCGACAGGGTGGAAATTCACCCCTCCACTTT. This translates into CASSRQGGNSPLHF.

The rearrangement uses TRBV4-1 and TRBJ1-5; no definite D call. Trimming took 4 bases from V and 0 from J, leaving 10 bases between them. There are 15 residues in the CDR3. CDR1 is MGHRA, CDR2 YSYEKL, per germline. In DNA form, the CDR3 reads TGCGCCAGCAGCCTTCAGCGAAATAGCAATCAGCCCCAGCATTTT. This gives the protein CASSLQRNSNQPQHF.

This clonotype was picked up many times. An end of the junction does not agree with germline; a read error may underlie this. The V gene is TRBV7-7, the J gene TRBJ2-5; no reliable D call. Germline assignment: CDR1 SSHAT and CDR2 FNYEAQ (reference sequence). This CDR3 contains 14 residues. CDR3 sequence reads: CASSLGGGGETQYF. In DNA, the CDR3 is TGTGCTAGCAGCTTAGGTGGCGGCGGTGAGACCCAGTACTTC.

This clonotype was observed many times. The chain couples TRBV11-2 to TRBJ1-2; no firm D call. Trimming stripped 3 bases from V and 4 bases from J, with 9 bases between. Germline V CDR1 and CDR2: SGHAT, FQNNGV. This CDR3 has 13 residues. The CDR3 sequence is CASSFSGGYGYTF. CDR3 nucleotides: TGTGCCAGCAGCTTTTCGGGAGGCTATGGCTACACCTTC. Looking up the rest from reference TRBV11-2 and TRBJ1-2 gives the full variable domain: EAGVAQSPRYKIIEKRQSVAFWCNPISGHATLYWYQQILGQGPKLLIQFQNNGVVDDSQLPKDRFSAERLKGVDSTLKIQPAKLEDSAVYLCASSFSGGYGYTFGSGTRLTVV.

This clonotype has at least ten counts. V and J are TRBV2 and TRBJ2-1; no firm D call. The CDR3 contains 12 residues. The germline V and J ends were trimmed by 6 bases and 8 bases, with 11 bases remaining between them. Germline CDR1 SNHLY, CDR2 FYNNEI. The CDR3 DNA sequence: TGTGCCAGCAGGGCGGTACTATATGAGCAGTTCTTC. This gives the protein CASRAVLYEQFF. The full variable domain, in which reference TRBV2 and TRBJ2-1 provide the parts outside the CDR3, is EPEVTQTPSHQVTQMGQEVILRCVPISNHLYFYWYRQILGQKVEFLVSFYNNEISEKSEIFDDQFSVERPDGSNFTLKIRSTKLEDSAMYFCASRAVLYEQFFGPGTRLTVL.

Details on this clonotype: One base away lies a much larger clone, so this may be a sequencing read error. The rearrangement uses TRBV7-9 and TRBJ1-2, with 7 bases aligning to TRBD1. The junction had 4 bases not matched to a gene; V was cut back by 1 base and J by 5 bases. CDR1 and CDR2 from the germline V gene are SEHNR and FQNEAQ (reference sequence). The CDR3 loop spans 14 amino acids. CDR3 sequence reads: CASSLETGSYGYTF. The CDR3 region has the DNA TGTGCCAGCAGCTTAGAGACAGGGTCGTATGGCTACACCTTC.

The V gene is TRBV11-2, the J gene TRBJ2-1, with D unresolved. V was pared by 2 bases and J by 12 bases, with 20 bases between. Germline CDR1 and CDR2: SGHAT and FQNNGV. This CDR3 region has 15 residues. This chain's CDR3 is CASSLMMVPAIGQFF. DNA for the CDR3: TGTGCCAGCAGCTTAATGATGGTTCCGGCAATTGGGCAGTTCTTC.

This clonotype was observed a handful of times. This chain links TRBV12-3 or TRBV12-4 with TRBJ1-1; TRBD1 matches at 9 bases. After removal of 7 bases from V and 1 base from J, the junction contained 16 bases not matched to a gene. This CDR3 is built from 18 residues. In DNA form, the CDR3 reads TGTGCCAGCATCCCCGGGACAGGGAATAAGGAGAGGAACACTGAAGCTTTCTTT. Amino acids: CASIPGTGNKERNTEAFF.

This sequence joins TRBV9 and TRBJ1-1; no clear D. The CDR3 contains 15 residues. Germline loops: CDR1 SGDLS, CDR2 YYNGEE. Trimming pared 0 bases from V and 5 bases from J, leaving 14 bases between. For the CDR3, the DNA is TGTGCCAGCAGCGTAGGGGGAGGGTCTAAGACTGAAGCTTTCTTT. This sequence encodes CASSVGGGSKTEAFF.

This clonotype was detected ten times or more. V gene TRBV3-1 combines with J gene TRBJ1-6; the D is unclear. From germline, CDR1 is LGHDT and CDR2 YNNKEL (reference sequence). The CDR3 length is 13 residues. V lost 1 base to trimming and J lost 6 bases, with 4 bases between them. CDR3 sequence reads: CASSQARNSPLHF. The CDR3 region has the DNA TGTGCCAGCAGCCAAGCGCGTAATTCACCCCTCCACTTT.

This clonotype occurred many times. This sequence joins TRBV4-1 and TRBJ2-3; D might be TRBD2 (5 bases). CDR1 MGHRA and CDR2 YSYEKL come from the germline V gene. Trimming took 0 bases from V and 11 from J, leaving 21 bases between them. There are 16 residues in the CDR3. The CDR3 spells CASSQERAGSGSKQYF. CDR3 nucleotide sequence: TGCGCCAGCAGCCAAGAAAGGGCAGGCTCTGGGAGTAAGCAGTATTTT.

On this clonotype: One base away lies a much larger clone, so this may be a sequencing read error. The CDR3 sequence is CASSPRGVVMNTEAFF. CDR3 DNA: TGTGCCAGCAGCCCCCGCGGGGTTGTGATGAACACTGAAGCTTTCTTT. This chain connects TRBV7-9 to TRBJ1-1; D not certain. Germline CDR1 SEHNR, CDR2 FQNEAQ (reference sequence). Trimming cost V 5 bases and J 0 bases, with 16 bases left between them. The CDR3 is 16 amino acids.

The chain carries TRBV6-6 and TRBJ2-2; no reliable D call. Trimming pared 6 bases from V and 0 bases from J, leaving 5 bases between. The CDR3 has 13 residues. Looked up from germline, CDR1 is MNHNY and CDR2 is SVGAGI (reference sequence). CDR3 amino acids: CASRPANTGELFF. The CDR3 DNA reads TGTGCCAGCAGACCCGCGAACACCGGGGAGCTGTTTTTT.

The rearrangement joins TRBV5-1 to TRBJ1-6; D unclear. The germline V gene has CDR1 SGHRS and CDR2 YFSETQ. The CDR3 contains 13 residues. V was pared by 0 bases and J by 11 bases, with 9 bases between. In nucleotides, the CDR3 is TGCGCCAGCAGCTTGGCATCGCGAACACCCCTCCACTTT. Residues: CASSLASRTPLHF.

This chain connects TRBV29-1 to TRBJ2-7; TRBD1 agrees at 7 bases. The CDR3 contains 13 residues. V lost 1 base to trimming and J lost 3 bases; unmatched junction nucleotides: 3. CDR1 and CDR2 (germline): SQVTM, ANQGSEA. The DNA of the CDR3 is TGCAGCGTTGAAGGAGGGGACAGCTACGAGCAGTACTTC. This gives the protein CSVEGGDSYEQYF.

V and J are TRBV29-1 and TRBJ2-7; unclear D gene. CDR3 size: 11 residues. Germline CDR1 and CDR2: SQVTM and ANQGSEA. The ends were cut back, 3 bases at V and 5 bases at J, with 8 bases in the middle. The CDR3 spells CSVETGDEQYF. The CDR3 bases are TGCAGCGTTGAGACTGGGGACGAGCAGTACTTC.

Ten or more counts support this clonotype. This sequence joins TRBV4-1 and TRBJ2-1; D is ambiguous. CDR1 and CDR2 from the germline V gene are MGHRA and YSYEKL. The V gene lost 1 base and the J gene lost 6 bases, with 10 bases spanning the gap. The CDR3 is made up of 14 amino acids. The CDR3 DNA reads TGCGCCAGCAGCCAAGGGGCACAGAGCAATGAGCAGTTCTTC. Protein: CASSQGAQSNEQFF.

This clonotype has a count of ten or more. V and J are TRBV5-1 and TRBJ1-5; D unclear. The germline V gene encodes CDR1 SGHRS and CDR2 YFSETQ. Trimming pared 4 bases from V and 6 bases from J, leaving 17 bases between. CDR3 length equals 15 residues. In DNA, the CDR3 is TGCGCCAGCAGCCATGGTCCCCAGGAAGGTCAGCCCCAGCATTTT. Amino acids: CASSHGPQEGQPQHF.

This clonotype turned up a few times. The V and J genes are TRBV7-9 and TRBJ2-7; 8 nucleotides agree with TRBD1. CDR3 length: 14 amino acids. Trimming at V came to 4 bases and at J to 3 bases, leaving 5 bases not matched to a gene. CDR1 and CDR2 from the germline V gene are SEHNR and FQNEAQ (reference sequence). The CDR3: CASSSGTGDYEQYF. The CDR3 DNA follows: TGTGCCAGCAGCTCCGGGACAGGAGACTACGAGCAGTACTTC.

At least ten counts were recorded for this clonotype. The J gene is TRBJ1-1, the V gene TRBV3-1; D remains unclear. The CDR3 extends over 12 amino acids. Germline V lookup: CDR1 LGHDT, CDR2 YNNKEL (reference sequence). Trimming cost V 2 bases and J 10 bases, with 11 bases left between them. CDR3 protein: CASSQQRHGAFF. The CDR3 region has the DNA TGTGCCAGCAGCCAACAAAGACACGGAGCTTTCTTT.

This clonotype was seen many times. This chain joins TRBV3-1 and TRBJ1-5; D is uncertain. The CDR3 contains 13 residues. CDR1 is LGHDT, CDR2 YNNKEL, per germline (reference sequence). Trimming removed 3 bases at V and 6 bases at J, with 9 bases between. The CDR3 region is CASSQGPGQPQHF. CDR3 sequence (DNA): TGTGCCAGCAGCCAGGGCCCCGGTCAGCCCCAGCATTTT.